Below are 2 T cell receptor beta chains sequenced from a single sample in a study of glioma-infiltrating T cells. Using RNA template, CDR3s of TCR alpha and beta were amplified with iRepertoire arm-PCR. TCRdb re-derived calls from the multiplex PCR reads in MiXCR, one entry per CDR3 protein. In the table there are more than 85,000 distinct CDR3 sequences, 25% to 30% of which are singletons. Material for sequencing was glioma tissue, nonneoplastic brain tissue, or PBMCs (not recorded which). These receptors were obtained from a human donor with low-grade glioma or glioblastoma, undergoing nonglioma brain surgery, or in good health (not recorded which).

The chain employs TRBV5-4 and TRBJ1-1; maybe TRBD1 (6 bases). CDR1 and CDR2 from the germline V gene are SGHNT and YYREEE (reference sequence). V shed 0 bases and J shed 5 bases, with 11 bases lying between them. The CDR3 runs 14 residues. CDR3 amino acids: CASSLGGRGTEAFF. CDR3 coding DNA: TGTGCCAGCAGCTTGGGGGGGCGCGGGACTGAAGCTTTCTTT.

At least ten counts were recorded for this clonotype. V usage is TRBV6-1 and J usage is TRBJ2-5; unclear D gene. Germline V gene sequence: CDR1 MNHNS, CDR2 SASEGT. CDR3 length: 13 residues. The V gene lost 7 bases and the J gene lost 8 bases, with 17 bases spanning the gap. CDR3: CASTMDGSDTQYF. The CDR3 DNA is TGTGCCAGCACCATGGACGGATCTGACACCCAGTACTTC.